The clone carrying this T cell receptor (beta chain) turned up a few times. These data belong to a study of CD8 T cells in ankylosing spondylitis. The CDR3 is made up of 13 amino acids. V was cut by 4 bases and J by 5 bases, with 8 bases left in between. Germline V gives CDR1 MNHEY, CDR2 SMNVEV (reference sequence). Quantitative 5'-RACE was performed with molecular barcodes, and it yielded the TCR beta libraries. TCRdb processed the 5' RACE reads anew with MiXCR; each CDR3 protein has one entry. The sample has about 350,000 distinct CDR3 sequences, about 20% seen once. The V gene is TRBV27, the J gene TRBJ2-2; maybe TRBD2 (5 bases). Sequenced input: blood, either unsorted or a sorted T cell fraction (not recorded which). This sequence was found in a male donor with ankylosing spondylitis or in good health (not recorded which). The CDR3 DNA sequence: TGTGCCAGCAGTTGGGAGAGAACCGGGGAGCTGTTTTTT. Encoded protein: CASSWERTGELFF.